The 9 T cell receptor beta chains given below trace back to one sample, sequenced in a study of PD-1 blockade in classical Hodgkin lymphoma (dated by TCRdb to between 2020 and 2021). What the time point label conveys for this sample: cycle 1 day 1 (C1D1), immediately before nivolumab initiation. Every trial patient had relapsed after autologous stem cell transplantation, and cohorts A, B and C differed in prior brentuximab vedotin exposure. The method behind the library was the immunoSEQ multiplex PCR assay. TCRdb retrieved this table from immuneACCESS and kept in-frame rearrangements only. Not all clones are present; in checked studies, unresolved V genes account for under half, and no reason is known for the remainder. The sample table contains around 25,000 clones; only one count was recorded for over 70% of them. The ten top clones hold less than 7.5% of the sample. The source material was peripheral blood mononuclear cells (PBMCs), sampled at baseline. Receptors were obtained from a human donor with classical Hodgkin lymphoma.

The V gene is TRBV28, the J gene TRBJ2-2; D may be TRBD2 (5 bases). Germline V gene data show CDR1 as MDHEN and CDR2 as SYDVKM. The CDR3 consists of 14 residues. Deletions cut 3 bases from V and 5 bases from J, with 10 bases between. The CDR3 loop reads CASSFWAGTGELFF. CDR3 sequence (DNA): TGTGCCAGCAGTTTTTGGGCGGGTACCGGGGAGCTGTTTTTT.

The chain recombines TRBV7-2 with TRBJ2-6; no definite D call. V lost 0 bases, J lost 2 bases, and 5 bases lay in between. CDR3 length equals 15 residues. Germline-derived CDR1 and CDR2 are SGHTA and FQGNSA. CDR3 sequence reads: CASSLALAGANVLTF. DNA for the CDR3: TGTGCCAGCAGCTTAGCCCTCGCTGGGGCCAACGTCCTGACTTTC.

The V call is TRBV27, the J call TRBJ2-3, with D unclear. The CDR3 runs 15 residues. Germline CDR1 reads MNHEY; CDR2 reads SMNVEV (reference sequence). Trimming shortened V by 2 bases and J by 5 bases, and 14 bases separated the two germline ends. CDR3 in amino acids: CASSLQGQIGDTQYF. The CDR3 DNA is TGTGCCAGCAGTTTACAAGGCCAGATCGGAGATACGCAGTATTTT.

J is TRBJ2-3 and V is TRBV6-1; D could derive from TRBD1 or TRBD2 (6 bases each). This CDR3 contains 17 residues. Looked up from germline, CDR1 is MNHNS and CDR2 is SASEGT. The V and J ends lost 0 bases and 7 bases respectively, with 20 bases between them. Here the CDR3 DNA reads TGTGCCAGCAGTGAAGCGCTACCGGGGGCAGGTGGATATACGCAGTATTTT. It yields the protein CASSEALPGAGGYTQYF.

The chain is built from TRBV2 and TRBJ2-7, with D perhaps TRBD1 (5 bases). This CDR3 is built from 12 residues. Trimming removed 6 bases at V and 3 bases at J, with 9 bases between. Germline CDR1 is SNHLY and CDR2 is FYNNEI. For the CDR3, the DNA is TGTGCCAGCAGGATGACAGTCTACGAGCAGTACTTC. This sequence encodes CASRMTVYEQYF.

The V call is TRBV5-1, the J call TRBJ2-1, with a possible D match to TRBD2 (5 bases). The CDR3 is made up of 16 amino acids. CDR1 is SGHRS, CDR2 YFSETQ, per germline. The ends were cut back, 4 bases at V and 2 bases at J, with 16 bases in the middle. CDR3 coding DNA: TGCGCCAGCAGCAGGCGGAAGGACTGGACCTACAATGAGCAGTTCTTC. Protein: CASSRRKDWTYNEQFF. Based on the CDR3 plus reference TRBV5-1 and TRBJ2-1, the full variable domain is KAGVTQTPRYLIKTRGQQVTLSCSPISGHRSVSWYQQTPGQGLQFLFEYFSETQRNKGNFPGRFSGRQFSNSRSEMNVSTLELGDSALYLCASSRRKDWTYNEQFFGPGTRLTVL.

This clone was found once. The chain combines TRBV5-1 with TRBJ1-1; TRBD1 agrees at 7 bases. The germline V gene has CDR1 SGHRS and CDR2 YFSETQ. The V segment lost 2 bases and the J segment 1 base; nucleotides outside the gene matches: 5. This CDR3 is built from 15 residues. CDR3 nucleotide sequence: TGCGCCAGCAGCTTCCGGACAGGAGGGAACACTGAAGCTTTCTTT. Protein sequence: CASSFRTGGNTEAFF.

V usage is TRBV5-7 and J usage is TRBJ1-4; 8 bases map to TRBD1. TRBV5-7 is an ORF for which the function is uncertain. With 4 bases clipped from V and 4 bases from J, the junction kept 3 bases outside the gene matches. This CDR3 comprises 14 residues. The chain's CDR3 is CASSRGQDNEKLFF. DNA for the CDR3: TGTGCCAGCAGCCGGGGACAGGATAATGAAAAACTGTTTTTT.

The chain employs TRBV10-2 and TRBJ2-7, with 9 bases aligning to TRBD1. The germline CDR1 and CDR2 sequences are WSHSY and SAAADI. The CDR3 sequence is 15 residues long. J lost 6 bases, V lost 0 bases, and 6 bases had no gene match. This chain's CDR3 is CASSESFGTGLEQYF. Written as DNA, the CDR3 is TGCGCCAGCAGTGAGTCATTTGGGACAGGGCTCGAGCAGTACTTC.